This T cell receptor (beta chain) was sequenced for a study of shared clonotypes between healthy human individuals. The length of the CDR3 is 14 residues. Germline V CDR1 and CDR2: MNHEY, SMNVEV (reference sequence). V lost 5 bases to trimming and J lost 4 bases; unmatched junction nucleotides: 8. Using immunoSEQ multiplex PCR, the repertoire was profiled, and TCRdb retains in-frame clones only, with some absent. This sample carries some 1 million clones, roughly 70% of them seen once, and the ten largest clones take approximately 1.5%. With respect to this clone: Its matching antigen is unknown.

Study conclusions and caveats: Non-shared clonotypes had lower generation probabilities than those shared by all four donors. Clonotype sharing across four donors was observed for about 5.5% of naive CD4 clonotypes.

The gene calls are TRBV27 and TRBJ2-7; 7 nucleotides agree with TRBD1. The sequence was collected from a man in his late teens or twenties in good health. The sequenced sample consisted of memory CD4+ T cells sorted from blood. Documented subset: CD45RA-negative fraction. The CDR3: CASSPRQGRYEQYF. The CDR3 nucleotides are TGTGCCAGCAGTCCACGACAGGGACGTTACGAGCAGTACTTC.